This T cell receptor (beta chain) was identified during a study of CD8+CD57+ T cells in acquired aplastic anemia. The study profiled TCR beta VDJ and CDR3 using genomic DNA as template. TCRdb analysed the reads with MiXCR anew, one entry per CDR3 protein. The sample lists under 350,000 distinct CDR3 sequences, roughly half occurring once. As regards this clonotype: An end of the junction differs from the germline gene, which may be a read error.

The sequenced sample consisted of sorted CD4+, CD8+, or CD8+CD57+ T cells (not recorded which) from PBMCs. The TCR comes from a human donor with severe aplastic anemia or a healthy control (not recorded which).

The CDR3 DNA reads as TGCGCCAGCAGACAGACCCCAAACCTGGACACCGGGGGGCTGTTTTTT. Translated, it gives CASRQTPNLDTGGLFF. The genes are TRBV5-1 and TRBJ2-2; possibly TRBD2 for D (6 bases). The germline CDR1 and CDR2 sequences are SGHRS and YFSETQ. The CDR3 is 16 amino acids.